Listed below are T cell receptor beta chains from one sample, sequenced in a study of CD8 T cells in ankylosing spondylitis. TCRdb reprocessed the 5' RACE reads with MiXCR, giving one entry per CDR3 protein. The repertoire holds roughly 69,000 distinct CDR3 sequences, 5.3% seen once, with 2.2% in the top ten. The sample taken for sequencing was blood, either unsorted or a sorted T cell fraction (not recorded which). The receptor source for this set is a male donor with ankylosing spondylitis or in good health (not recorded which). CDR3s include the opening cysteine and the closing phenylalanine or tryptophan. D genes are given only for firm matches. Clone size is given as how often the clone was seen (once, few, many) or a class if it is expanded.

D,size,V,J,DNA,CDR3
TRBD1,many,TRBV5-5,TRBJ2-3,TGTGCCAGCAGCTCCGGACAGGAAGATACGCAGTATTTT,CASSSGQEDTQYF
TRBD2,many,TRBV28,TRBJ2-1,TGTGCCAGCAGTCCCAGTGGACTAGCGGGGGGGGGAGGGGTATACAATGAGCAGTTCTTC,CASSPSGLAGGGGVYNEQFF
TRBD1,many,TRBV18,TRBJ2-7,TGTGCCAGCTCAAACCGACAGGGGAGGAATCGTAATGCCTACGAGCAGTACTTC,CASSNRQGRNRNAYEQYF
-,many,TRBV28,TRBJ2-5,TGTGCCAGCAGTTTTGCTGCGGGGACTTCCCAAGAGACCCAGTACTTC,CASSFAAGTSQETQYF
-,once,TRBV5-1,TRBJ1-1,TGCGCCAGCAGCTCTCCCCGGGAAAACACTGAAGCTTTCTTT,CASSSPRENTEAFF
TRBD2,many,TRBV20-1,TRBJ2-1,TGCAGTGCGAGACTAGCGGGGGGCGAGCAGTTCTTC,CSARLAGGEQFF
TRBD1,few,TRBV20-1,TRBJ2-6,TGCAGTGCTAGCACAGGGGGGAACTCTGGGGCCAACGTCCTGACTTTC,CSASTGGNSGANVLTF
TRBD1,many,TRBV20-1,TRBJ1-4,TGCAGTGCTAGAGTCGGGACAGGGACTGAAAAACTGTTTTTT,CSARVGTGTEKLFF
-,many,TRBV27,TRBJ1-6,TGTGCCAGCAGTGAAGTGGGGGGGCTGTATAATTCACCCCTCCACTTT,CASSEVGGLYNSPLHF
-,few,TRBV7-2,TRBJ1-4,TGTGCCAGCAGCCGTAACTCAGGTTCAACTAATGAAAAACTGTTTTTT,CASSRNSGSTNEKLFF
-,many,TRBV7-2,TRBJ1-3,TGTGCCAGCAGCTTATCCTCTAGGGGAAACACCATATATTTT,CASSLSSRGNTIYF